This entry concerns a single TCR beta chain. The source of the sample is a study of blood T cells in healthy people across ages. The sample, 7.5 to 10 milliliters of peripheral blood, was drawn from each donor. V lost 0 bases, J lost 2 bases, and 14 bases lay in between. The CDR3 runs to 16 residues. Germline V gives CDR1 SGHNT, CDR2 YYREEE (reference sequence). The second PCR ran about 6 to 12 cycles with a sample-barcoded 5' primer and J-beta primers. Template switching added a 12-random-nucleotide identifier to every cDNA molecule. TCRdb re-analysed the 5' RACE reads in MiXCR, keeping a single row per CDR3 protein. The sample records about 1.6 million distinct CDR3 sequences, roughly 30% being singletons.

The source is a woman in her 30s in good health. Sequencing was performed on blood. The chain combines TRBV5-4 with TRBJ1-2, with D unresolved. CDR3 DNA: TGTGCCAGCAGCTTGGCGGGTGACCTCTCAAACTATGGCTACACCTTC. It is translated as CASSLAGDLSNYGYTF.